Here is one T cell receptor (beta chain) with its context. Its antigen is unidentified. Profiling relied on immunoSEQ multiplex PCR, and the TCRdb table lists in-frame clones only, not all of them. The sample lists around 99,000 clones, more than 70% occurring once. This sample is part of a study of T cell responses to AZD1222 COVID-19 vaccine. Study findings and constraints: Regions 160-218 and 743-854 held dominance among vaccine-associated CD4 TCRs, which spanned spike.

V trimming: 3 bases; J trimming: 3 bases; junction bases outside the gene matches: 2. The germline V gene has CDR1 MNHEY and CDR2 SMNVEV (reference sequence). This CDR3 has 13 residues. V gene TRBV27 combines with J gene TRBJ2-7, with 7 bases that match TRBD2. This TCR was recovered from an adult who received the AZD1222 COVID-19 vaccine. Sequenced here: peripheral blood, sampled 28 days after the second AZD1222 dose. DNA for the CDR3: TGTGCCAGCAGTTTCGGGGGGAACTACGAGCAGTACTTC. It encodes CASSFGGNYEQYF.